The source of this T cell receptor beta chain is a study of T cells in Graves' hyperthyroidism and ophthalmopathy. Uncontrolled infection, other autoimmune disease, pregnancy or lactation barred patients from enrollment. Germline V gives CDR1 SQVTM, CDR2 ANQGSEA. The CDR3 runs to 9 residues. This clonotype was seen more than once but under ten times. The antigen remains unidentified. The junction differs from germline at one of its ends, possibly a read error. Points from the study as a whole: Among clonotypes expanded in thyroid above 0.001, most were also found in blood. Before onset, by a median of around six months, the model predicted ophthalmopathy.

RNA transcripts served as the template for amplifying TCR beta CDR3 regions. The HTBI set primed first-round TCR CDR3 RT-PCR. TCRdb ran MiXCR on the multiplex PCR reads and lists one entry per CDR3 protein. The table lists 550,000 to 700,000 distinct CDR3 sequences, roughly 50% of them singletons. This clonotype was sampled from an adult woman with Graves' disease, either hyperthyroidism or ophthalmopathy (not recorded which). Input material: peripheral blood or thyroid tissue (not recorded which). J is TRBJ1-2 and V is TRBV29-1; 7 bases match TRBD1. CDR3 in amino acids: CSVGDSSAF. CDR3 coding DNA: TGCAGCGTCGGGGACAGCTCCGCCTTC.